Presented here are 22 T cell receptor beta chains from one specimen sequenced in a study of cytomegalovirus exposure and HLA in healthy donors (dated by TCRdb to 2016 to 2017). Libraries were made using the immunoSEQ multiplex PCR assay. For the multiplex PCR, a mixture combining 60 forward primers for TCR Vbeta segments and 13 reverse primers for TCR Jbeta segments was used. Here the immuneACCESS table is served through TCRdb, limited to in-frame sequences with V and J called. Missing clones are a known gap in these copies; in checked studies unresolved V genes cover under half, and the rest lacks a known reason. Across this sample there are about 190,000 clones, with about four fifths seen only once. The ten largest clones represent less than 6% of the sample. Sequencing was done on a sample of PBMCs. Receptor source: a woman aged 30 to 39 in good health and CMV-seropositive.

Comment on this clone: Possible read error: a much larger clone is one base away. The genes are TRBV6-5 and TRBJ1-2; D is possibly TRBD1 (6 bases). The CDR3 has 13 residues. The germline V and J ends were trimmed by 6 bases and 2 bases, with 10 bases remaining between them. The germline V gene encodes CDR1 MNHEY and CDR2 SVGAGI. CDR3 coding DNA: TGTGCCAGCAGACCTACAGGGAACTATGGCTACACCTTC. Translation: CASRPTGNYGYTF.

V usage is TRBV7-6 and J usage is TRBJ2-5; 14 bases agree with TRBD2. V shed 6 bases and J 5 bases; nucleotides not matched to a gene: 5. Germline CDR1 and CDR2: SGHVS and FNYEAQ. This CDR3 has 15 residues. As DNA, the CDR3 is TGTGCCAGCAGTCCTCGGACTAGCGGGAGGGAGACCCAGTACTTC. This gives the protein CASSPRTSGRETQYF. The full variable domain, with the rest looked up from reference TRBV7-6 and TRBJ2-5, is GAGVSQSPRYKVTKRGQDVALRCDPISGHVSLYWYRQALGQGPEFLTYFNYEAQQDKSGLPNDRFSAERPEGSISTLTIQRTEQRDSAMYRCASSPRTSGRETQYFGPGTRLLVL.

The gene calls are TRBV13 and TRBJ2-1, with 10 bases lining up with TRBD2. This CDR3 has 16 residues. The V gene end was trimmed by 6 bases and the J gene end by 3 bases; junction bases not matched to a gene: 8. Per the germline V gene, CDR1 is PRHDT and CDR2 is FYEKMQ (reference sequence). The CDR3 DNA sequence: TGTGCCAGCAGTTCTACGACTAGCGGGTTCTACAATGAGCAGTTCTTC. It codes for CASSSTTSGFYNEQFF.

This sequence joins TRBV11-2 and TRBJ2-7, with a weak D call TRBD2 (5 bases). The CDR3 totals 15 residues. Between the trimmed V and J ends, which lost 2 bases and 2 bases, there was a span of 13 bases. Per the germline V gene, CDR1 is SGHAT and CDR2 is FQNNGV. The CDR3 DNA reads as TGTGCCAGCAGCTTAATAGGGAGAGAAGCCTACGAGCAGTACTTC. As protein: CASSLIGREAYEQYF.

The rearrangement uses TRBV6-6 and TRBJ1-2; D not resolved. Germline lookup yields CDR1 MNHNY and CDR2 SVGAGI (reference sequence). The CDR3 consists of 14 residues. Deletions cut 4 bases from V and 5 bases from J, with 14 bases between. CDR3 sequence: CASSSGGSGYGYTF. CDR3 bases: TGTGCCAGCAGTTCGGGAGGCAGCGGGTATGGCTACACCTTC.

The chain links TRBV7-3 to TRBJ1-2, with 7 bases that match TRBD1. The CDR3 runs 15 residues. Trimming at V came to 5 bases and at J to 3 bases, leaving 9 bases not matched to a gene. Germline lookup yields CDR1 SGHTA and CDR2 FQGTGA. CDR3 sequence (DNA): TGTGCCAGCAGCCCAAGGGGACAGAATGACTATGGCTACACCTTC. This codes for CASSPRGQNDYGYTF.

This chain links TRBV6-1 with TRBJ2-5; 10 bases align to TRBD2. The CDR3 consists of 13 residues. After removal of 6 bases from V and 5 bases from J, the junction contained 3 bases not matched to a gene. Germline V lookup: CDR1 MNHNS, CDR2 SASEGT. CDR3 coding DNA: TGTGCCAGCAGCCTTAGCGGGAGGGAGACCCAGTACTTC. As protein: CASSLSGRETQYF.

V usage is TRBV7-2 and J usage is TRBJ1-3; D perhaps matches TRBD1 (5 bases). This CDR3 region has 14 residues. CDR1 and CDR2 (germline): SGHTA, FQGNSA. The V end lost 3 bases, the J end lost 1 base, and 7 bases lay between the germline ends. CDR3 DNA sequence: TGTGCCAGCAGCTTGGGGGGATCTGGAAACACCATATATTTT. Its translation is CASSLGGSGNTIYF. Full variable domain (rest looked up from reference TRBV7-2 and TRBJ1-3): GAGVSQSPSNKVTEKGKDVELRCDPISGHTALYWYRQSLGQGLEFLIYFQGNSAPDKSGLPSDRFSAERTGGSVSTLTIQRTQQEDSAVYLCASSLGGSGNTIYFGEGSWLTVV.

This clone came up once. J is TRBJ2-7 and V is TRBV7-9; TRBD1 matches 9 bases. The V segment lost 5 bases and the J segment 5 bases; nucleotides outside the gene matches: 4. This CDR3 contains 13 residues. CDR1 is SEHNR, CDR2 FQNEAQ, per germline (reference sequence). CDR3 sequence (DNA): TGTGCCAGCAGCGGACAGGGGTTCCACGAGCAGTACTTC. As protein: CASSGQGFHEQYF.

This clone was seen only once. The V gene is TRBV18, the J gene TRBJ2-7; 7 bases fit TRBD1. Germline V gives CDR1 KGHSH, CDR2 LQKENI. The V gene end was trimmed by 2 bases and the J gene end by 2 bases; junction bases not matched to a gene: 9. The CDR3 is 16 residues long. CDR3 nucleotide sequence: TGTGCCAGCTCACCATTTTCGGGACAGAACCCCTACGAGCAGTACTTC. Residues: CASSPFSGQNPYEQYF. Full variable domain (remainder filled in from reference TRBV18 and TRBJ2-7): NAGVMQNPRHLVRRRGQEARLRCSPMKGHSHVYWYRQLPEEGLKFMVYLQKENIIDESGMPKERFSAEFPKEGPSILRIQQVVRGDSAAYFCASSPFSGQNPYEQYFGPGTRLTVT.

V gene TRBV5-4 combines with J gene TRBJ2-1, with D perhaps matching TRBD2 (6 bases). The V gene's germline CDR1 is SGHNT and CDR2 YYREEE (reference sequence). The CDR3 runs 16 residues. V shed 4 bases and J shed 5 bases, with 19 bases lying between them. Here the CDR3 reads CASSRSAGGWNNEQFF. CDR3 nucleotide sequence: TGTGCCAGCAGCCGGTCCGCAGGAGGGTGGAACAATGAGCAGTTCTTC.

This chain joins TRBV2 and TRBJ1-2; D remains unclear. In germline, CDR1 is SNHLY, CDR2 FYNNEI. This CDR3 comprises 12 residues. The V gene lost 4 bases and the J gene lost 5 bases, with 8 bases spanning the gap. The chain's CDR3 is CASSGSSYGYTF. CDR3 DNA sequence: TGTGCCAGCAGTGGCAGTTCTTATGGCTACACCTTC. The full variable domain, in which reference TRBV2 and TRBJ1-2 provide the parts outside the CDR3, is EPEVTQTPSHQVTQMGQEVILRCVPISNHLYFYWYRQILGQKVEFLVSFYNNEISEKSEIFDDQFSVERPDGSNFTLKIRSTKLEDSAMYFCASSGSSYGYTFGSGTRLTVV.

V usage is TRBV29-1 and J usage is TRBJ2-3; a possible D gene is TRBD1 (7 bases). From germline, CDR1 is SQVTM and CDR2 ANQGSEA. Trimming removed 4 bases at V and 2 bases at J, with 10 bases between. CDR3 length: 13 residues. Here the CDR3 DNA reads TGCAGCGTTGTCAGGGGGGTCACAGATACGCAGTATTTT. Translated, it gives CSVVRGVTDTQYF.

The chain combines TRBV29-1 with TRBJ2-7, with D possibly being TRBD2 (6 bases). With 3 bases removed from V and 12 bases from J, the gap between germline ends came to 12 bases. The CDR3 spans 10 residues. Germline V lookup: CDR1 SQVTM, CDR2 ANQGSEA. CDR3 in amino acids: CSVEEGSLYF. CDR3 nucleotides: TGCAGCGTTGAGGAGGGGAGCCTGTACTTC.

The rearrangement uses TRBV6-4 and TRBJ1-5; no clear D gene. The CDR3 loop spans 13 amino acids. Trimming removed 7 bases at V and 8 bases at J, with 15 bases between. CDR1 is MRHNA and CDR2 is SNTAGT in the germline V gene. The CDR3 here is CASNRRGKEPQHF. DNA for the CDR3: TGTGCCAGCAACCGACGGGGAAAGGAGCCCCAGCATTTT.

The chain uses TRBV10-3 and TRBJ2-2, with a tentative D call TRBD1 (6 bases). This CDR3 comprises 16 residues. Germline lookup yields CDR1 ENHRY and CDR2 SYGVKD. V lost 3 bases and J 1 base, leaving 12 bases between the germline ends. DNA for the CDR3: TGTGCCATCAGTGACGCGGGCAGGGGGAACACCGGGGAGCTGTTTTTT. Translated, it gives CAISDAGRGNTGELFF.

The V and J genes are TRBV5-1 and TRBJ1-2; no clear D gene. In germline, CDR1 is SGHRS, CDR2 YFSETQ. V gave up 0 bases and J gave up 2 bases, with 5 bases separating them. This CDR3 is 13 amino acids long. In DNA form, the CDR3 reads TGCGCCAGCAGCTTGGGCGGAAACTATGGCTACACCTTC. It is translated as CASSLGGNYGYTF. Filled out from reference TRBV5-1 and TRBJ1-2, the complete variable domain reads KAGVTQTPRYLIKTRGQQVTLSCSPISGHRSVSWYQQTPGQGLQFLFEYFSETQRNKGNFPGRFSGRQFSNSRSEMNVSTLELGDSALYLCASSLGGNYGYTFGSGTRLTVV.

V gene TRBV7-2 combines with J gene TRBJ2-4; 7 positions match TRBD1. Per germline, CDR1 SGHTA and CDR2 FQGNSA. Trimming cost V 6 bases and J 8 bases; bases outside gene matches: 1. This CDR3 has 11 residues. Here the CDR3 DNA reads TGTGCCAGCAGTCAGGGGGACATTCAGTACTTC. Protein product: CASSQGDIQYF.

The rearrangement links TRBV19 to TRBJ2-6; 8 bases are shared with TRBD1. V gave up 8 bases and J gave up 0 bases; unmatched junction bases: 9. This CDR3 spans 17 amino acids. Germline V gene lookup returns CDR1 LNHDA and CDR2 SQIVND (reference sequence). CDR3 sequence reads: CASRKPGGISGANVLTF. The DNA for the CDR3 is TGTGCCAGTCGGAAGCCAGGGGGCATCTCTGGGGCCAACGTCCTGACTTTC.

Notes on this clone: The missing conserved phenylalanine or tryptophan at the end of this CDR3 makes a read error likely. No DNA is shown, since the ends of the CDR3 on it are uncertain; the CDR3 is the one TCRdb lists. V is TRBV6-5 and J is TRBJ1-2; no check of the table's D call, TRBD1, against the DNA was made. Inclusive of both ends, the CDR3 amounts to 12 amino acids. Germline CDR1 is MNHEY and CDR2 is SVGAGI. The CDR3 sequence is CASSYSTDRGPG.

V usage is TRBV28 and J usage is TRBJ1-2; TRBD1 aligns across 11 bases. This CDR3 has 14 amino acids. V gave up 5 bases and J gave up 8 bases; unmatched junction bases: 7. CDR1 MDHEN and CDR2 SYDVKM come from the germline V gene. CDR3 protein: CASSPRTGGDGYTF. The CDR3 DNA reads TGTGCCAGCAGTCCCAGGACAGGGGGCGACGGCTACACCTTC.

V is TRBV7-2 and J is TRBJ2-5, with D tentatively TRBD1 (6 bases). The germline V gene has CDR1 SGHTA and CDR2 FQGNSA. Trimming stripped 2 bases from V and 2 bases from J, with 9 bases between. This CDR3 contains 14 residues. The CDR3 region is CASSLKGGQETQYF. CDR3 nucleotide sequence: TGTGCCAGCAGCTTAAAAGGGGGTCAAGAGACCCAGTACTTC.